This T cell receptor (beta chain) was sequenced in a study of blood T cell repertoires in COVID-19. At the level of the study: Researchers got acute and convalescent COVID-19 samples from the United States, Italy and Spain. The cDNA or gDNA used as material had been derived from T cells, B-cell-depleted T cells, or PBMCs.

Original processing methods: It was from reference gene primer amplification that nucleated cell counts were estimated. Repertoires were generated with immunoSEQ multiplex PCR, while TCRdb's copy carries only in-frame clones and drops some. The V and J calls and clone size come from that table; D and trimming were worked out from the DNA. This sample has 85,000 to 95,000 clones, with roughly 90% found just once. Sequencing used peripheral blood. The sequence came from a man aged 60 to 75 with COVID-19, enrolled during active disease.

The CDR3 sequence: CASSSELAGTWGTDTQYF. Written as DNA, the CDR3 is TGTGCCAGTAGTTCCGAGCTAGCGGGAACGTGGGGCACAGATACGCAGTATTTT. The V and J genes are TRBV19 and TRBJ2-3; 9 nucleotides agree with TRBD2. Germline trimming cut 5 bases from V and 1 base from J; bases unmatched to any gene: 13. The CDR3 extends over 18 amino acids. The V gene's germline CDR1 is LNHDA and CDR2 SQIVND (reference sequence).